This T cell receptor (beta chain) was identified during a study of blood T cell repertoires in COVID-19. Study as a whole: COVID-19 samples collected from the United States, Italy and Spain covered acute and convalescent phases. T cells, B-cell-depleted T cells, or PBMCs supplied cDNA or gDNA.

Sequencing used immunoSEQ multiplex PCR; TCRdb keeps in-frame clones, though not all of them. The table records 490,000 or so clones, around 85% of them present only once. Participants were placed into cohorts based on the clinical history they reported. Cohort 3 recovery required two negative PCRs, clearance, or symptom resolution. Germline V gene lookup returns CDR1 LNHDA and CDR2 SQIVND (reference sequence). V trimming: 6 bases; J trimming: 5 bases; junction bases outside the gene matches: 11. The CDR3 is made up of 15 amino acids. This clonotype originated in a woman aged 55-69 years who had recovered from COVID-19. The sequenced sample consisted of PBMCs or T cells enriched from blood (not recorded which). The gene calls are TRBV19 and TRBJ1-2, with 8 bases fitting TRBD1. The CDR3 region is CASSRGQGGWYGYTF. CDR3 nucleotides: TGTGCCAGTAGCCGAGGACAGGGAGGGTGGTATGGCTACACCTTC.